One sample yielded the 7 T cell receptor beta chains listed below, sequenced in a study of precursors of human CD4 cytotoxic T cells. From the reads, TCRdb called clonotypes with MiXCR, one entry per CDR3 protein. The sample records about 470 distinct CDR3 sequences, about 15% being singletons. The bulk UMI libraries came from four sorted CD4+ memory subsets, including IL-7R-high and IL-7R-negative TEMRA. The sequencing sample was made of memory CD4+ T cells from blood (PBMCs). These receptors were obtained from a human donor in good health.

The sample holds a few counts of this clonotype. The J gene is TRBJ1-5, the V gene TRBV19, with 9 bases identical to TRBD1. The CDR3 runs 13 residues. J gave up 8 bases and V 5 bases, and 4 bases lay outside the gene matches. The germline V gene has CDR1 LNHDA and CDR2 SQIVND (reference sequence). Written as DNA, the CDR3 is TGTGCCAGTAGTGCCCGGACAGGGGAGCCCCAGCATTTT. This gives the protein CASSARTGEPQHF.

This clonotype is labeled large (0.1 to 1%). In DNA form, the CDR3 reads TGCGCCAGCAGCTTGGCCGGGCACACCGGGGAGCTGTTTTTT. This encodes CASSLAGHTGELFF. The genes are TRBV5-1 and TRBJ2-2; no clear D. Looked up from germline, CDR1 is SGHRS and CDR2 is YFSETQ. The CDR3 sequence is 14 residues long. The V end was cut by 0 bases, the J end by 3 bases, with 6 bases between.

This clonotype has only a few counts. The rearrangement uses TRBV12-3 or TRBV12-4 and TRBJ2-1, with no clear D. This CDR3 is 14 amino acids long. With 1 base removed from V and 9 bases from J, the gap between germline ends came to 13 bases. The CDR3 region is CASSLVTVGSEQFF. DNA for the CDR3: TGTGCCAGCAGTTTAGTAACGGTGGGCAGTGAGCAGTTCTTC.

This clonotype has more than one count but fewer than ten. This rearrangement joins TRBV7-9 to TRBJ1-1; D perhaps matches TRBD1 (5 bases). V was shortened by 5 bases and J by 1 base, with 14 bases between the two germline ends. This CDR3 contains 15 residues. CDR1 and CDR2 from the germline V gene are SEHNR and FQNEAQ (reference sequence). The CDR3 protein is CASSRGDSTNTEAFF. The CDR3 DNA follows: TGTGCCAGCAGCCGCGGGGACTCAACGAACACTGAAGCTTTCTTT. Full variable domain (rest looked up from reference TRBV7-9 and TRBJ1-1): DTGVSQNPRHKITKRGQNVTFRCDPISEHNRLYWYRQTLGQGPEFLTYFQNEAQLEKSRLLSDRFSAERPKGSFSTLEIQRTEQGDSAMYLCASSRGDSTNTEAFFGQGTRLTVV.

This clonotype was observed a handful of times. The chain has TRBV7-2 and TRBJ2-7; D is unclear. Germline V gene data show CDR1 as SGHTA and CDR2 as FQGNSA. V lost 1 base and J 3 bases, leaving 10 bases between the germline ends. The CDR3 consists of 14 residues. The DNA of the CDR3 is TGTGCCAGCAGCTTAGGGGTCAGCGTCTACGAGCAGTACTTC. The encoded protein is CASSLGVSVYEQYF.

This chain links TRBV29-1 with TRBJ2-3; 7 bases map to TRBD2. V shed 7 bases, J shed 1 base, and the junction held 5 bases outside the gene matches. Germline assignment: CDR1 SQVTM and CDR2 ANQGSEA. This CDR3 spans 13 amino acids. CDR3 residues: CSGGTSGTDTQYF. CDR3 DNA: TGCAGCGGGGGTACTAGCGGCACAGATACGCAGTATTTT.

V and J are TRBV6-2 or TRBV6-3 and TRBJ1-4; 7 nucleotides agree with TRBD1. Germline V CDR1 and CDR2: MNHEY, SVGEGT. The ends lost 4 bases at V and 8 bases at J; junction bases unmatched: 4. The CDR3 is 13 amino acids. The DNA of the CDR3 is TGTGCCAGCAGTTGGACAGGACGAGAAAAACTGTTTTTT. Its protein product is CASSWTGREKLFF.